Presented here are 9 T cell receptor beta chains from one specimen sequenced in a study of cytomegalovirus exposure and HLA in healthy donors (dated by TCRdb to 2015 to 2018). The library was produced with the immunoSEQ multiplex PCR assay. For the multiplex PCR, a mixture combining 60 forward primers for TCR Vbeta segments and 13 reverse primers for TCR Jbeta segments was used. What TCRdb holds here is the immuneACCESS table cut down to in-frame rearrangements. Part of the clones is not present; checked against another copy, under half of the missing clones reflect an unresolved V gene, and the others are unexplained. The sample records roughly 130,000 clones, roughly 84% of which are singletons. The ten largest clones take up approximately 1.7% of the sample. Sequencing was performed on PBMCs. The receptors were sampled from a boy aged 5-17 years in good health and CMV-seronegative.

The chain uses TRBV5-8 and TRBJ1-5; tentative D call: TRBD1 (6 bases). The CDR3 is 14 amino acids. Germline CDR1 SGHTS, CDR2 YDEGEE. Trimming stripped 3 bases from V and 6 bases from J, with 13 bases between. The CDR3 bases are TGTGCCAGCAGCTCGCCCCAGGGGTTTCAGCCCCAGCATTTT. Its protein product is CASSSPQGFQPQHF. Supplemented by reference TRBV5-8 and TRBJ1-5, the full variable domain reads EAGVTQSPTHLIKTRGQQATLRCSPISGHTSVYWYQQALGLGLQFLLWYDEGEERNRGNFPPRFSGRQFPNYSSELNVNALELEDSALYLCASSSPQGFQPQHFGDGTRLSIL.

V and J are TRBV29-1 and TRBJ1-1; a weak D match, TRBD1 (5 bases). Germline-derived CDR1 and CDR2 are SQVTM and ANQGSEA. Between the trimmed V and J ends, which lost 1 base and 6 bases, there was a span of 12 bases. CDR3 length: 13 residues. CDR3 nucleotides: TGCAGCGTTGAAGGGGGGGACCTCGCTGAAGCTTTCTTT. It is translated as CSVEGGDLAEAFF.

This clone has more than one count but fewer than ten. The rearrangement joins TRBV6-5 to TRBJ1-1, with D unresolved. CDR3 length equals 13 residues. The germline V gene encodes CDR1 MNHEY and CDR2 SVGAGI. V was cut by 4 bases and J by 4 bases, with 10 bases left in between. The CDR3 is CASSSGFGTEAFF. The CDR3 DNA sequence: TGTGCCAGCAGTTCAGGTTTCGGCACTGAAGCTTTCTTT.

The chain is built from TRBV4-3 and TRBJ2-2; D not resolved. This CDR3 contains 14 residues. Trimming removed 1 base from V and 3 bases from J, with 6 bases in between. Germline CDR1 and CDR2: LGHNA and YSLEER. The CDR3: CASSQAEDTGELFF. The CDR3 bases are TGCGCCAGCAGCCAAGCTGAGGACACCGGGGAGCTGTTTTTT.

The chain links TRBV9 to TRBJ2-2, with TRBD2 identical over 11 bases. The CDR3 is 16 amino acids. The ends lost 4 bases at V and 5 bases at J; junction bases unmatched: 7. CDR1 SGDLS and CDR2 YYNGEE come from the germline V gene. The CDR3: CASSSVAGGPTGELFF. The CDR3, as DNA: TGTGCCAGCAGCTCCGTAGCGGGAGGGCCGACCGGGGAGCTGTTTTTT.

This clone was found once. The rearrangement uses TRBV7-9 and TRBJ1-6; 8 bases align to TRBD1. V lost 3 bases, J lost 0 bases, and 4 bases stayed unmatched. Per the germline V gene, CDR1 is SEHNR and CDR2 is FQNEAQ (reference sequence). The length of the CDR3 is 17 residues. DNA for the CDR3: TGTGCCAGCAGCTTCGGACAGGGCCACTCCTATAATTCACCCCTCCACTTT. It is translated as CASSFGQGHSYNSPLHF.

This clone has just a few counts. The DNA of the CDR3 is TGTGCCAGCAGCCAAGGGGACAGGGTCTCCTACGAGCAGTACTTC. Amino acid sequence: CASSQGDRVSYEQYF. The chain employs TRBV4-2 and TRBJ2-7, with 9 bases that match TRBD1. CDR1 and CDR2 from the germline V gene are LGHNA and YNFKEQ. The CDR3 is made up of 15 amino acids. V was clipped by 1 base and J by 0 bases; unmatched bases: 1.

The V and J genes are TRBV7-6 and TRBJ2-1; D is perhaps TRBD2 (6 bases). The CDR3 covers 13 residues. CDR1 SGHVS and CDR2 FNYEAQ come from the germline V gene. V lost 5 bases to trimming and J lost 6 bases, with 11 bases between them. The CDR3 sequence is CASSLRELNEQFF. The CDR3 DNA follows: TGTGCCAGCAGCCTCCGGGAGCTCAATGAGCAGTTCTTC.

In DNA, the CDR3 is TGTGCCAGCAGCCGGACAGGGACTTCCTACGAGCAGTACTTC. This gives the protein CASSRTGTSYEQYF. J is TRBJ2-7 and V is TRBV6-6; 8 nucleotides align to TRBD1. V was clipped by 6 bases and J by 1 base; unmatched bases: 5. Germline V gene sequence: CDR1 MNHNY, CDR2 SVGAGI (reference sequence). The CDR3 covers 14 residues.